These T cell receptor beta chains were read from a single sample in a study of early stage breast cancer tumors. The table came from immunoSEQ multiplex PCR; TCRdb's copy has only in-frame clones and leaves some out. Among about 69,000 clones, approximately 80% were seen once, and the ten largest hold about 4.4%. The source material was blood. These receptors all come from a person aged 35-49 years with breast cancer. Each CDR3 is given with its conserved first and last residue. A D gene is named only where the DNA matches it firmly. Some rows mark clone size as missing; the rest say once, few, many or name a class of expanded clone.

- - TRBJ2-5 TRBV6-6 CASSYAWETQYF TGTGCCAGCAGTTACGCTTGGGAGACCCAGTACTTC
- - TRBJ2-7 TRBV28 CASSLRGGSYEQYF TGTGCCAGCAGTTTAAGAGGAGGGTCCTACGAGCAGTACTTC
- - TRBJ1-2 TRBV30 CAFTAVIYGYTF TGTGCCTTTACAGCAGTAATATATGGCTACACCTTC
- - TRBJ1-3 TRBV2 CASSEGGTGNTIYF TGTGCCAGCAGCGAGGGAGGAACTGGAAACACCATATATTTT
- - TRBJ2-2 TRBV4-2 CASSQVGGFTGELFF TGTGCCAGCAGCCAAGTTGGTGGTTTCACCGGGGAGCTGTTTTTT
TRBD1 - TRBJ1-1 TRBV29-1 CSARGQGRVKTEAFF TGCAGCGCCCGGGGACAGGGGAGAGTGAAGACTGAAGCTTTCTTT
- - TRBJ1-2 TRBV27 CATLGIGQNYGYTF TGTGCCACTCTAGGAATCGGTCAAAACTATGGCTACACCTTC
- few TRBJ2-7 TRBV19 CASSIGAETYEQYF TGTGCCAGTAGTATAGGGGCGGAAACCTACGAGCAGTACTTC
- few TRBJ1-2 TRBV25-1 CASRGEDYYGYTF TGTGCCAGCAGGGGCGAGGATTATTATGGCTACACCTTC
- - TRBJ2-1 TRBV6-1 CASSEGPKVSSNEQFF TGTGCCAGCAGTGAGGGGCCGAAGGTTTCCTCCAATGAGCAGTTCTTC
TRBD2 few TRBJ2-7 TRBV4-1 CASSQVVRLAGNSYEQYF TGCGCCAGCAGCCAAGTAGTCAGGCTAGCGGGAAATTCCTACGAGCAGTACTTC
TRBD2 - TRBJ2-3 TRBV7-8 CASSFRTSGKGDTQYF TGTGCCAGCAGCTTTAGGACTAGCGGGAAGGGGGATACGCAGTATTTT
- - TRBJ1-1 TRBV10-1 CASSESGGTEAFF TGCGCCAGCAGTGAGTCCGGGGGTACTGAAGCTTTCTTT
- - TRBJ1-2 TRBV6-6 CASSYSGGDNYGYTF TGTGCCAGCAGTTACTCCGGGGGGGATAACTATGGCTACACCTTC
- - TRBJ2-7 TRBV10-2 CASSEYYYEQYF TGCGCCAGCAGTGAGTACTACTACGAGCAGTACTTC
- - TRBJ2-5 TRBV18 CASSPGASQETQYF TGTGCCAGCTCACCTGGGGCTAGCCAAGAGACCCAGTACTTC
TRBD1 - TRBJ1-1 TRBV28 CASKTPLGRDRENTEAFF TGTGCCAGCAAAACGCCACTGGGCCGCGACAGGGAGAACACTGAAGCTTTCTTT
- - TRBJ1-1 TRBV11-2 CASSKLGGRWTEAFF TGTGCCAGCAGCAAGTTAGGGGGTAGGTGGACTGAAGCTTTCTTT
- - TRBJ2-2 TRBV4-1 CASSQDTGGELFF TGCGCCAGCAGCCAAGATACCGGGGGGGAGCTGTTTTTT
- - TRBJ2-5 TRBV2 CASSSRRETQYF TGTGCCAGCAGTTCCCGTCGGGAGACCCAGTACTTC
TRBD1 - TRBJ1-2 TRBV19 CASSDYTGGLSGYTF TGTGCCAGTAGTGATTACACAGGGGGTTTGTCTGGCTACACCTTC
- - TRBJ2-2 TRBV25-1 CASSETRYRNTGELFF TGTGCCAGCAGTGAAACTCGGTATAGGAACACCGGGGAGCTGTTTTTT
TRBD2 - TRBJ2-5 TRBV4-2 CASSQELAGGPGTQYF TGTGCCAGCAGCCAAGAACTAGCGGGAGGGCCCGGGACCCAGTACTTC
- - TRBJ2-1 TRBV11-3 CASSLVGANEQFF TGTGCCAGCAGCTTAGTGGGGGCCAATGAGCAGTTCTTC
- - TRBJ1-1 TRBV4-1 CASSQSRVPTNEAFF TGCGCCAGCAGCCAATCCCGGGTCCCAACCAATGAAGCTTTCTTT
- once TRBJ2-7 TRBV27 CASSFTYEQYF TGTGCCAGCAGTTTCACTTACGAGCAGTACTTC
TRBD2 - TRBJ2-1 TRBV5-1 CASSLAPTSGGNEQFF TGCGCCAGCAGCTTGGCCCCGACTAGCGGGGGCAATGAGCAGTTCTTC
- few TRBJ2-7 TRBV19 CASLGEGAGEQYF TGTGCCAGTCTGGGCGAAGGGGCTGGGGAGCAGTACTTC
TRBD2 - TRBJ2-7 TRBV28 CASSFSASGSYEQYF TGTGCCAGCAGTTTCTCGGCTAGCGGCTCCTACGAGCAGTACTTC
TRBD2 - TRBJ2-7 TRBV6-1 CASTRTSFYEQYF TGTGCCAGCACGAGGACTAGTTTTTACGAGCAGTACTTC
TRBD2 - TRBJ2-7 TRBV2 CASSEAPPGVRESWEQYF TGTGCCAGCAGTGAAGCTCCTCCGGGGGTGCGGGAGTCGTGGGAGCAGTACTTC
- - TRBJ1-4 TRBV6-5 CASSYSPGVADEKLFF TGTGCCAGCAGTTACTCCCCAGGGGTGGCAGATGAAAAACTGTTTTTT
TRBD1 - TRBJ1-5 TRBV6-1 CATWDRGRNQPQHF TGTGCCACCTGGGACAGGGGGCGCAATCAGCCCCAGCATTTT
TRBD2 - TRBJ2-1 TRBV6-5 CASSLGLATYNEQFF TGTGCCAGCAGCCTGGGACTAGCAACGTACAATGAGCAGTTCTTC
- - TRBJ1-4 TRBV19 CASSISTASTNEKLFF TGTGCCAGTAGTATTAGCACAGCATCAACTAATGAAAAACTGTTTTTT
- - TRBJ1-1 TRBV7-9 CASSAGGRAFF TGTGCCAGCTCGGCGGGGGGGAGAGCTTTCTTT
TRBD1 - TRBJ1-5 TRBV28 CASSMTGYSNQPQHF TGTGCCAGCAGCATGACAGGGTATAGCAATCAGCCCCAGCATTTT
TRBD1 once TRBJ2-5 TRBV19 CASSPRTGVGQETQYF TGTGCCAGTAGTCCTCGGACAGGGGTTGGCCAAGAGACCCAGTACTTC
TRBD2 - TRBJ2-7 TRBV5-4 CASSESGLAGFSYEQYF TGTGCCAGCAGCGAGTCTGGACTAGCGGGCTTCTCCTACGAGCAGTACTTC
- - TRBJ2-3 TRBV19 CASSLTDADTQYF TGTGCCAGTAGTCTCACGGACGCAGATACGCAGTATTTT
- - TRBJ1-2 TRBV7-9 CASSPQLNYGYTF TGTGCCAGCAGCCCACAGCTTAACTATGGCTACACCTTC
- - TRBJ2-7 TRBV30 CAWSLQGYEQYF TGTGCCTGGAGTCTACAGGGTTACGAGCAGTACTTC
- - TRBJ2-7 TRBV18 CASSLGERGYEQYF TGTGCCAGCTCACTTGGCGAACGGGGGTACGAGCAGTACTTC
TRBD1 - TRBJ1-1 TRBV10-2 CASTIPGQGKAFF TGCGCCAGCACCATCCCGGGACAGGGTAAAGCTTTCTTT
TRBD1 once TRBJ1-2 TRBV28 CASSFLRTGGANYGYTF TGTGCCAGCAGTTTCCTCCGGACAGGGGGAGCTAACTATGGCTACACCTTC
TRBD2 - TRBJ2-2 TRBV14 CASSQDLTSGRIGELFF TGTGCCAGCAGCCAAGATCTGACTAGCGGGAGGATCGGGGAGCTGTTTTTT
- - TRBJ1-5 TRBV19 CASSKAGTNQPQHF TGTGCCAGTAGTAAGGCAGGAACGAATCAGCCCCAGCATTTT